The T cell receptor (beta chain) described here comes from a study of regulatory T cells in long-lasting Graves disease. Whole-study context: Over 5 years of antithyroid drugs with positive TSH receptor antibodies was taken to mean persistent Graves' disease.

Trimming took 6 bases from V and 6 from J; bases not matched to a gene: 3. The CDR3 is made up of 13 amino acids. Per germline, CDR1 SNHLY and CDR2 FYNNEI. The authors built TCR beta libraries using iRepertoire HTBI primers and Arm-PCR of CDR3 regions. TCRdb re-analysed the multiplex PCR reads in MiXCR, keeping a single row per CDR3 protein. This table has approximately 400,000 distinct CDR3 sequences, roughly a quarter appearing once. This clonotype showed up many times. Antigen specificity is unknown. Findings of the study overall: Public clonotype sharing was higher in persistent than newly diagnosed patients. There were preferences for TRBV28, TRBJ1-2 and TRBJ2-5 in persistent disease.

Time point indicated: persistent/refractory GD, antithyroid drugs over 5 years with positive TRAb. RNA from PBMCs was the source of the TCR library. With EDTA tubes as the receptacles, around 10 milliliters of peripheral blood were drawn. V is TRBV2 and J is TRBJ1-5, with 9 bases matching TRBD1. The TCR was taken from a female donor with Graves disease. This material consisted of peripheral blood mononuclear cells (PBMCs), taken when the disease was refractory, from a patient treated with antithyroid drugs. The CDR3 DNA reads TGTGCCAGCAGGACAGGGGGGAGTCAGCCCCAGCATTTT. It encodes CASRTGGSQPQHF. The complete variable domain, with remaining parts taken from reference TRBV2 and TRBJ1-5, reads EPEVTQTPSHQVTQMGQEVILRCVPISNHLYFYWYRQILGQKVEFLVSFYNNEISEKSEIFDDQFSVERPDGSNFTLKIRSTKLEDSAMYFCASRTGGSQPQHFGDGTRLSIL.